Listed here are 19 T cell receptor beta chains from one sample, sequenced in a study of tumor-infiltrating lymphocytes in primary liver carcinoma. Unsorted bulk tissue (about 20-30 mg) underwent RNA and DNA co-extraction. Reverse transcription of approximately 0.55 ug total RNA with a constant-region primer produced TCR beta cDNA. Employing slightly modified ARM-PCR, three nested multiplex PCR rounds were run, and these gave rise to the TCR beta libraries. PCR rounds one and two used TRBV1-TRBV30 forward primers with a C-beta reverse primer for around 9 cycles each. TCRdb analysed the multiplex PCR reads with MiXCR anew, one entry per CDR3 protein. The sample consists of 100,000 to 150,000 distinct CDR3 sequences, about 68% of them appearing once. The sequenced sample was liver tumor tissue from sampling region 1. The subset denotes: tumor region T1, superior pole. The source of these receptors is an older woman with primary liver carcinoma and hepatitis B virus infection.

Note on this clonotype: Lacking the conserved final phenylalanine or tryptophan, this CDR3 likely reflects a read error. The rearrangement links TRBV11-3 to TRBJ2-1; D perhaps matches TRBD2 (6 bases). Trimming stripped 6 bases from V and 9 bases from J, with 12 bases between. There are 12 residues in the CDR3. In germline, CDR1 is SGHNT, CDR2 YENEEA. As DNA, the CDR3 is TGTGCCAGCAGGGAGAGGGACTGTGAGCAGTTCTTA. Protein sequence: CASRERDCEQFL.

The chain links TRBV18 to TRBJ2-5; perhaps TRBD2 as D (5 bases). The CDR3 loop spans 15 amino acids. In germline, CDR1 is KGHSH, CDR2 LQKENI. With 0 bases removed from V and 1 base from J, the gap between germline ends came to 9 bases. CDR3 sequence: CASSPPHSAQETQYF. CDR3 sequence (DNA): TGTGCCAGCTCACCACCTCATAGCGCCCAAGAGACCCAGTACTTC.

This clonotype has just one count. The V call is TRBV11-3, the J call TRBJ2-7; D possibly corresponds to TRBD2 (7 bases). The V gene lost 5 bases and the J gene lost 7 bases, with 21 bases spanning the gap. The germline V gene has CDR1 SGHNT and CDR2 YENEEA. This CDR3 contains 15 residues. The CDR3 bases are TGTGCCAGCAGCCCCGGGACGGGGGGCAACAATGAGCAGTACTTC. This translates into CASSPGTGGNNEQYF.

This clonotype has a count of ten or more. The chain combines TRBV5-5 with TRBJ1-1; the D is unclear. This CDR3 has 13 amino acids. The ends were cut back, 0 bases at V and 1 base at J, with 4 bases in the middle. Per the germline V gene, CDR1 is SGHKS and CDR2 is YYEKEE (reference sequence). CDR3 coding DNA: TGTGCCAGCAGCTTGGTGTCGAACACTGAAGCTTTCTTT. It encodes CASSLVSNTEAFF.

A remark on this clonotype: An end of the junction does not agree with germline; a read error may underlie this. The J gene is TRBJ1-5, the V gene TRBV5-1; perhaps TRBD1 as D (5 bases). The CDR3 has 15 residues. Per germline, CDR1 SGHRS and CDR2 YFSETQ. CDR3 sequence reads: CASSLQDSFNQPQRF. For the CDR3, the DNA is TGCGCCAGCAGCTTACAGGATTCTTTTAATCAGCCCCAGCGTTTT.

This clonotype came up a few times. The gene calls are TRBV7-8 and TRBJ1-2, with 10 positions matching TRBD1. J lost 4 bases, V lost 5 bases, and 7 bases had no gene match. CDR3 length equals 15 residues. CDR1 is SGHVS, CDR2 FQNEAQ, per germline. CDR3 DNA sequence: TGTGCCAGCAGCACCGGGACAGGGGTTGGCTATGGCTACACCTTC. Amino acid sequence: CASSTGTGVGYGYTF.

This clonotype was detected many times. CDR3: CASSSRTSGRRGSSYNEQFF. The CDR3 DNA follows: TGTGCCAGCAGCTCACGGACTAGCGGGAGGCGGGGGAGCTCCTACAATGAGCAGTTCTTC. The chain uses TRBV11-2 and TRBJ2-1; 14 positions match TRBD2. After removal of 4 bases from V and 0 bases from J, the junction contained 11 bases not matched to a gene. CDR1 SGHAT and CDR2 FQNNGV come from the germline V gene. This CDR3 is 20 amino acids long. Variable domain in full (rest from reference TRBV11-2 and TRBJ2-1): EAGVAQSPRYKIIEKRQSVAFWCNPISGHATLYWYQQILGQGPKLLIQFQNNGVVDDSQLPKDRFSAERLKGVDSTLKIQPAKLEDSAVYLCASSSRTSGRRGSSYNEQFFGPGTRLTVL.

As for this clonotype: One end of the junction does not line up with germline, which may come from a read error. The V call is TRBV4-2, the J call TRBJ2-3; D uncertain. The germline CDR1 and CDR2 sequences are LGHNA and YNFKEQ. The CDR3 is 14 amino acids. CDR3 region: CASSQVSCTDTQYF. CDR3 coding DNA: TGTGCTAGCAGCCAAGTTAGTTGCACAGATACGCAGTATTTT.

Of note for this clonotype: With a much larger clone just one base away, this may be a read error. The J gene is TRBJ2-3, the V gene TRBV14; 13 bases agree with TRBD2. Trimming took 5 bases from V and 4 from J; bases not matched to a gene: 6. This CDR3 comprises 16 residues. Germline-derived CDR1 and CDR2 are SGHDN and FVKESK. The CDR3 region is CASSSGLAGAADTQYF. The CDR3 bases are TGTGCCAGCAGCTCCGGACTAGCGGGAGCAGCAGATACGCAGTATTTT.

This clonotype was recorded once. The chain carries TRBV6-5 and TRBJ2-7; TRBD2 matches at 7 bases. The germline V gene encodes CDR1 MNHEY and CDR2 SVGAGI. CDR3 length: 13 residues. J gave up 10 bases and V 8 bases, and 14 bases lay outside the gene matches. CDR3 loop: CASGTRDYPEQYF. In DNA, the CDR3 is TGTGCCAGCGGTACTCGGGACTATCCTGAACAGTACTTC.

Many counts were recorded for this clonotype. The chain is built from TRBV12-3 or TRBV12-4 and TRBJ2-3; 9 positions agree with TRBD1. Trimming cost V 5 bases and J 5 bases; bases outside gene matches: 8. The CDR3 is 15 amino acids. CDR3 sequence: CASSLGQGGLDTQYF. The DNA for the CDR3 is TGTGCCAGCAGTCTGGGACAGGGAGGTCTAGATACGCAGTATTTT.

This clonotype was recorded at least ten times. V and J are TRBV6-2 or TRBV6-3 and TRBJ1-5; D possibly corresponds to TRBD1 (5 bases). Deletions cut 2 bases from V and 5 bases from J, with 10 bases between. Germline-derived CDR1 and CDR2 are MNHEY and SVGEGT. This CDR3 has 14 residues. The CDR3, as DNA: TGTGCCAGCAGTTACCCGGGGCGAGATCAGCCCCAGCATTTT. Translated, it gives CASSYPGRDQPQHF.

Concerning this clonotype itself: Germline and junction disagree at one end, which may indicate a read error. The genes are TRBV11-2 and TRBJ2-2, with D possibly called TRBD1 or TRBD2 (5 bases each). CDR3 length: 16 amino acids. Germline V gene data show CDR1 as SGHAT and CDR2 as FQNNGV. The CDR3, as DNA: TGTGCCAGCAGCTTAGAAAGGGGACCGTGGACCGGGGAGCTATTTTTT. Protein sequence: CASSLERGPWTGELFF.

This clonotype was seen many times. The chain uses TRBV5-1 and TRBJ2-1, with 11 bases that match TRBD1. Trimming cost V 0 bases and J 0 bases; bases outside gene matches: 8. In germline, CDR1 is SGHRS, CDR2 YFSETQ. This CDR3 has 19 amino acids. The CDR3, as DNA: TGCGCCAGCAGCTTGGGGACAGGGGGCTCCCTAAGCTCCTACAATGAGCAGTTCTTC. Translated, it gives CASSLGTGGSLSSYNEQFF.

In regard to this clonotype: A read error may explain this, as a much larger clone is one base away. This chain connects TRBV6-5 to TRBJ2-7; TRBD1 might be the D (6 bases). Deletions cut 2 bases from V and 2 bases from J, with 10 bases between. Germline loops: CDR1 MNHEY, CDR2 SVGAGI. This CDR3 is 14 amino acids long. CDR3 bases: TGTGCCAGCAGTTACCTACACAGGGCCTACGAGCAGTACTTC. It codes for CASSYLHRAYEQYF.

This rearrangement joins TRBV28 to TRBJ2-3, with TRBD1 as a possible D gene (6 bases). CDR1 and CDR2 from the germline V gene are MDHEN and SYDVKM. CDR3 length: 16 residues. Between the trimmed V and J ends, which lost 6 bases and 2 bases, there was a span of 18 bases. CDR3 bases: TGTGCCAGCAGCACCTGGGGGCGGGCCCTCACAGATACGCAGTATTTT. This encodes CASSTWGRALTDTQYF.

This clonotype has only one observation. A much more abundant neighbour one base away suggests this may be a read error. The CDR3 is CASSPAIHSRETQYF. In DNA form, the CDR3 reads TGTGCCAGCAGTCCCGCGATCCATTCCCGAGAGACCCAGTACTTC. The V and J genes are TRBV6-1 and TRBJ2-5; no clear D gene. Trimming shortened V by 5 bases and J by 4 bases, and 17 bases separated the two germline ends. The CDR3 length is 15 residues. Germline loops: CDR1 MNHNS, CDR2 SASEGT.

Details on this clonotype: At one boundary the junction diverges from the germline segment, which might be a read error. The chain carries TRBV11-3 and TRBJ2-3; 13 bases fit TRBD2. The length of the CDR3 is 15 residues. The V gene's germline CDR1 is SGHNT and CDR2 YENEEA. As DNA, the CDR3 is TGTGCCGGCAGCCCAGGACTAGCGGGGGTGGAAATGCAGTATTTT. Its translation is CAGSPGLAGVEMQYF.

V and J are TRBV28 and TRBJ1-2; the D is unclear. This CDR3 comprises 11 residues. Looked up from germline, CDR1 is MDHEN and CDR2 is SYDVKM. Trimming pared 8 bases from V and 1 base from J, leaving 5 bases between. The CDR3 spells CASWVNYGYTF. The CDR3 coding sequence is TGTGCCAGCTGGGTTAACTATGGCTACACCTTC.